This TCR beta chain was obtained from a study of early T cells in non-severe SARS-CoV-2 infection. About this clonotype: Its antigen is unidentified.

TCRdb processed the 5' RACE reads anew with MiXCR; each CDR3 protein has one entry. Among about 60,000 distinct CDR3 sequences listed, about 15% were seen once. Study-level points and caveats: Matches to VDJdb favored anti-spike CD8 responses and missed private and CD4 specificities.

The junction had 11 bases not matched to a gene; V was cut back by 4 bases and J by 5 bases. The CDR3 is made up of 16 amino acids. Germline V CDR1 and CDR2: SGHDT, YYEEEE. The material was whole blood, obtained at baseline. The origin of this receptor is an adult who was a healthcare worker with PCR-confirmed SARS-CoV-2 infection or an uninfected control (not recorded which). The V and J genes are TRBV5-6 and TRBJ2-3; 9 bases agree with TRBD2. CDR3 amino acids: CASSLLAGMDGDTQYF. Written as DNA, the CDR3 is TGTGCCAGCAGCCTCCTAGCGGGAATGGACGGAGATACGCAGTATTTT.